This T cell receptor (beta chain) was sequenced for a study of cytomegalovirus exposure and HLA in healthy donors. Study context: The 120 validation repertoires used the same platform as the roughly 700 first-cohort repertoires (as reported by a later analysis). Study-level results: The study put 160 or so TCR beta chains on its list as cytomegalovirus-associated. It was reportedly the case that the classifier diagnosed cytomegalovirus status with high specificity and sensitivity.

V was clipped by 10 bases and J by 9 bases; unmatched bases: 11. Germline CDR1 reads MDHEN; CDR2 reads SYDVKM. The CDR3 extends over 14 amino acids. Points on this clone: Its cognate antigen is unknown.

Only in-frame clones appear in the TCRdb table, and some are missing; sequencing was by immunoSEQ multiplex PCR. The profile covers under 400,000 clones, with about nine tenths appearing a single time and approximately 0.8% taken by the ten largest. Input material: PBMCs. The receptor's source is a woman between 18 and 29 years old in good health and CMV-seronegative. J is TRBJ2-2 and V is TRBV28; 10 nucleotides line up with TRBD2. CDR3 region: CATSSGSLMRELFF. The DNA for the CDR3 is TGTGCCACCTCTAGCGGGAGTCTAATGAGGGAGCTGTTTTTT.